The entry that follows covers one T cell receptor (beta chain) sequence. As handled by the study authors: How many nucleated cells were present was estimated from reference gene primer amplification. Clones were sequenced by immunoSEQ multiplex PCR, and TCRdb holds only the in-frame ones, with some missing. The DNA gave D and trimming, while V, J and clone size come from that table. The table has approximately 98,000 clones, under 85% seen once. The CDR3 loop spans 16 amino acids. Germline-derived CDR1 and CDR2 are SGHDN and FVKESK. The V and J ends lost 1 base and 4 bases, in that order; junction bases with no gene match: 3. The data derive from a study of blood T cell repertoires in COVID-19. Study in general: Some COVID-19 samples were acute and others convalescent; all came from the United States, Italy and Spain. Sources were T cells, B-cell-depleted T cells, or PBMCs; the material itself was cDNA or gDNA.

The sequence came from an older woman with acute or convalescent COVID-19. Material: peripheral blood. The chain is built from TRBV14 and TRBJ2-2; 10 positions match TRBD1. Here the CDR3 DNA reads TGTGCCAGCAGCCAAGGAGGGACAGGGGTCACCGGGGAGCTGTTTTTT. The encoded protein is CASSQGGTGVTGELFF.